This entry lists 30 T cell receptor beta chains sequenced from one sample in a study of shared clonotypes between healthy human individuals (TCRdb year 2020). The method behind the library was the immunoSEQ multiplex PCR assay. TCRdb took over this immuneACCESS table, retaining in-frame rearrangements with V and J assigned. Such tables are incomplete; in checked studies, under half of the missing clones stem from an unresolved V gene, and the remainder is unexplained. This sample comprises approximately 530,000 clones, around 95% of them detected only once. The top ten clonotypes cover about 0.067% of the sample. Source material: naive CD4+ T cells sorted from blood. Taken with the paper, the label for cell subset or site translates to: CD45RA+ positively selected. The receptors here all came from a woman aged 25 to 39 in good health.

The rearrangement links TRBV10-2 to TRBJ1-5; maybe TRBD1 (6 bases). The germline V gene has CDR1 WSHSY and CDR2 SAAADI. V gave up 6 bases and J gave up 3 bases, with 9 bases separating them. CDR3 size: 13 residues. The CDR3 nucleotides are TGCGCCAGCAGAGGACAGTACAATCAGCCCCAGCATTTT. This encodes CASRGQYNQPQHF.

This sequence joins TRBV2 and TRBJ2-5, with TRBD2 matching over 14 bases. The J segment lost 4 bases and the V segment lost 6 bases, leaving 4 bases of the junction unmatched. The CDR3 consists of 15 residues. Germline V CDR1 and CDR2: SNHLY, FYNNEI. CDR3 amino acids: CASRRLAGGPETQYF. The CDR3 coding sequence is TGTGCCAGCAGGAGACTAGCGGGAGGGCCAGAGACCCAGTACTTC.

This chain uses TRBV6-5 with TRBJ2-2, with D tentatively TRBD1 (6 bases). The V and J ends lost 6 bases and 5 bases respectively, with 16 bases between them. Germline V gene lookup returns CDR1 MNHEY and CDR2 SVGAGI. The CDR3 is 15 residues long. CDR3 in DNA: TGTGCCAGCAGATCCGACAGGTCCTTAACCGGGGAGCTGTTTTTT. Protein sequence: CASRSDRSLTGELFF.

V usage is TRBV28 and J usage is TRBJ2-1; possibly TRBD1 or TRBD2 for D (5 bases each). V shed 5 bases and J shed 0 bases, with 14 bases lying between them. CDR1 is MDHEN and CDR2 is SYDVKM in the germline V gene. This CDR3 is 16 amino acids long. CDR3 nucleotides: TGTGCCAGCAGTACCGGGGACGCGAGCTCCTACAATGAGCAGTTCTTC. It specifies CASSTGDASSYNEQFF.

The V gene is TRBV28, the J gene TRBJ2-7, with 8 bases lining up with TRBD1. This CDR3 has 15 residues. The germline V gene encodes CDR1 MDHEN and CDR2 SYDVKM. Unmatched junction bases numbered 7, after V lost 4 bases and J lost 2 bases. CDR3 protein: CASSSAGGGTYEQYF. In DNA form, the CDR3 reads TGTGCCAGCAGTTCCGCAGGGGGCGGAACCTACGAGCAGTACTTC.

The gene calls are TRBV27 and TRBJ2-1, with 11 bases aligning to TRBD2. J lost 7 bases, V lost 9 bases, and 8 bases had no gene match. The V gene's germline CDR1 is MNHEY and CDR2 SMNVEV (reference sequence). The CDR3 sequence is 14 residues long. CDR3 in amino acids: CARVAGGPGNEQFF. In DNA form, the CDR3 reads TGTGCCAGGGTAGCGGGAGGGCCTGGGAATGAGCAGTTCTTC.

The chain couples TRBV6-4 to TRBJ1-1; no firm D call. Germline V gene data show CDR1 as MRHNA and CDR2 as SNTAGT. CDR3 length equals 14 residues. V dropped 7 bases and J dropped 5 bases, with 17 bases sitting between them. CDR3 sequence reads: CASTEEAFGTEAFF. CDR3 nucleotides: TGTGCCAGCACCGAGGAGGCTTTTGGGACTGAAGCTTTCTTT.

The chain is built from TRBV30 and TRBJ2-1; 7 positions agree with TRBD1. Germline-derived CDR1 and CDR2 are GTSNPN and SVGIG (reference sequence). CDR3 length equals 13 residues. V shed 5 bases and J 3 bases; nucleotides not matched to a gene: 4. CDR3 nucleotide sequence: TGTGCCTGGCGACAGGGAAACTACAATGAGCAGTTCTTC. It encodes CAWRQGNYNEQFF. Full variable domain (remainder filled in from reference TRBV30 and TRBJ2-1): SQTIHQWPATLVQPVGSPLSLECTVEGTSNPNLYWYRQAAGRGLQLLFYSVGIGQISSEVPQNLSASRPQDRQFILSSKKLLLSDSGFYLCAWRQGNYNEQFFGPGTRLTVL.

The chain links TRBV29-1 to TRBJ1-1; unclear D gene. V was cut by 7 bases and J by 1 base, with 7 bases left in between. CDR1 and CDR2 from the germline V gene are SQVTM and ANQGSEA. The CDR3 spans 11 residues. CDR3 residues: CSASENTEAFF. The CDR3 DNA reads as TGCAGCGCCTCCGAGAACACTGAAGCTTTCTTT.

The chain is built from TRBV6-1 and TRBJ2-1; D remains unclear. CDR1 and CDR2 (germline): MNHNS, SASEGT. The CDR3 runs 14 residues. V shed 2 bases and J shed 2 bases, with 7 bases lying between them. The CDR3 DNA reads TGTGCCAGCAGTGAATATGTAACCTACAATGAGCAGTTCTTC. Encoded protein: CASSEYVTYNEQFF.

V usage is TRBV5-4 and J usage is TRBJ2-5, with 7 bases matching TRBD1. Trimming at V came to 4 bases and at J to 1 base, leaving 4 bases not matched to a gene. Germline loops: CDR1 SGHNT, CDR2 YYREEE (reference sequence). This CDR3 is built from 14 residues. CDR3 DNA sequence: TGTGCCAGCAGCCTGGGACAGTTCCAAGAGACCCAGTACTTC. Its translation is CASSLGQFQETQYF.

The chain recombines TRBV18 with TRBJ2-2; TRBD1 aligns across 10 bases. Looked up from germline, CDR1 is KGHSH and CDR2 is LQKENI. Losses at the gene ends were 8 bases for V and 6 bases for J; bases not matched to a gene: 9. This CDR3 region has 15 residues. CDR3 sequence (DNA): TGTGCCAGCACCAAATCCGGGACAGGGGCCGGGGAGCTGTTTTTT. It encodes CASTKSGTGAGELFF.

The J gene is TRBJ2-7, the V gene TRBV18; possible D gene TRBD2, 5 bases. V was pared by 3 bases and J by 2 bases, with 8 bases between. Germline CDR1 reads KGHSH; CDR2 reads LQKENI. The CDR3 spans 13 residues. CDR3 bases: TGTGCCAGCTCACCCCGGGAAACCTACGAGCAGTACTTC. Encoded protein: CASSPRETYEQYF.

V gene TRBV15 combines with J gene TRBJ2-1, with TRBD2 identical over 10 bases. Per germline, CDR1 LNHNV and CDR2 YYDKDF (reference sequence). With V trimmed by 3 bases and J by 5 bases, 1 base remained unmatched. CDR3 size: 14 residues. The CDR3 DNA reads as TGTGCCACCAGCAGCCTAGCGGGGGACAATGAGCAGTTCTTC. Its translation is CATSSLAGDNEQFF.

The chain is built from TRBV2 and TRBJ1-3; D gene uncertain. V was pared by 6 bases and J by 0 bases, with 6 bases between. The germline V gene encodes CDR1 SNHLY and CDR2 FYNNEI. The CDR3 consists of 13 residues. This chain's CDR3 is CASRRISGNTIYF. The DNA for the CDR3 is TGTGCCAGCAGGCGGATCTCTGGAAACACCATATATTTT.

The CDR3 DNA is TGCGCCAGCAGCCCGCAGGGTGGGTATCAGCCCCAGCATTTT. This translates into CASSPQGGYQPQHF. This chain joins TRBV5-1 and TRBJ1-5; D possibly corresponds to TRBD1 (5 bases). Per germline, CDR1 SGHRS and CDR2 YFSETQ. Trimming took 4 bases from V and 5 from J, leaving 13 bases between them. The CDR3 has 14 residues. Full variable domain (outside the CDR3, taken from reference TRBV5-1 and TRBJ1-5): KAGVTQTPRYLIKTRGQQVTLSCSPISGHRSVSWYQQTPGQGLQFLFEYFSETQRNKGNFPGRFSGRQFSNSRSEMNVSTLELGDSALYLCASSPQGGYQPQHFGDGTRLSIL.

This clone has a single count. The chain uses TRBV5-1 and TRBJ2-2, with a tentative D call TRBD1 (7 bases). V was shortened by 3 bases and J by 6 bases, with 15 bases between the two germline ends. Germline assignment: CDR1 SGHRS and CDR2 YFSETQ. The CDR3 contains 15 residues. CDR3 residues: CASSSGGYLAGELFF. The CDR3 DNA sequence: TGCGCCAGCAGCTCAGGGGGGTATTTGGCCGGGGAGCTGTTTTTT.

The gene calls are TRBV6-6 and TRBJ2-5; 9 nucleotides agree with TRBD1. Germline trimming cut 6 bases from V and 3 bases from J; bases unmatched to any gene: 8. The CDR3 is 15 residues long. CDR1 and CDR2 (germline): MNHNY, SVGAGI (reference sequence). For the CDR3, the DNA is TGTGCCAGCAGCCAGAACAGGGGGCTGGAAGAGACCCAGTACTTC. Protein product: CASSQNRGLEETQYF.

The V gene is TRBV5-6, the J gene TRBJ1-1; 7 positions agree with TRBD1. Germline loops: CDR1 SGHDT, CDR2 YYEEEE. The length of the CDR3 is 16 residues. V was clipped by 0 bases and J by 0 bases; unmatched bases: 5. This chain's CDR3 is CASSLGQGVLNTEAFF. The CDR3 DNA follows: TGTGCCAGCAGCTTGGGACAGGGAGTATTGAACACTGAAGCTTTCTTT.

The genes are TRBV6-1 and TRBJ2-7, with 11 positions matching TRBD1. V lost 6 bases and J lost 4; bases outside the gene matches: 5. CDR1 and CDR2 (germline): MNHNS, SASEGT. The CDR3 consists of 14 residues. CDR3 in amino acids: CASRTGTGGYEQYF. The CDR3 DNA sequence: TGTGCCAGCAGGACCGGGACAGGGGGGTACGAGCAGTACTTC.

The CDR3 coding sequence is TGTGCCAGCAGCCCCTTGCCCGAGGATGATGGCTACACCTTC. Protein product: CASSPLPEDDGYTF. The J gene is TRBJ1-2, the V gene TRBV5-5; no firm D call. V dropped 4 bases and J dropped 6 bases, with 16 bases sitting between them. The CDR3 extends over 14 amino acids. Germline V CDR1 and CDR2: SGHKS, YYEKEE (reference sequence).

The chain links TRBV7-9 to TRBJ1-4, with D possibly TRBD1 on 6 matching bases. This CDR3 has 19 residues. Germline CDR1 reads SEHNR; CDR2 reads FQNEAQ (reference sequence). Trimming shortened V by 2 bases and J by 7 bases, and 26 bases separated the two germline ends. CDR3: CASSLPVWTGPGDGEKLFF. For the CDR3, the DNA is TGTGCCAGCAGCTTACCGGTGTGGACGGGGCCAGGGGATGGTGAAAAACTGTTTTTT. Using reference TRBV7-9 and TRBJ1-4 for the parts outside the CDR3, the full variable domain is DTGVSQNPRHKITKRGQNVTFRCDPISEHNRLYWYRQTLGQGPEFLTYFQNEAQLEKSRLLSDRFSAERPKGSFSTLEIQRTEQGDSAMYLCASSLPVWTGPGDGEKLFFGSGTQLSVL.

The chain uses TRBV10-1 and TRBJ2-5; TRBD2 aligns across 9 bases. Germline lookup yields CDR1 WNHNN and CDR2 SYGVQD (reference sequence). Trimming took 10 bases from V and 1 from J; bases not matched to a gene: 7. The length of the CDR3 is 14 residues. CDR3: CATLLAGSQETQYF. The CDR3 coding sequence is TGCGCCACCCTCCTAGCGGGAAGCCAAGAGACCCAGTACTTC.

The V gene is TRBV28, the J gene TRBJ1-5; tentative D call: TRBD1 (5 bases). V was pared by 3 bases and J by 9 bases, with 9 bases between. The germline V gene encodes CDR1 MDHEN and CDR2 SYDVKM. CDR3 size: 12 residues. The CDR3 DNA sequence: TGTGCCAGCAGTTTGGGGGTCGGGCCCCAGCATTTT. The encoded protein is CASSLGVGPQHF.

The chain couples TRBV29-1 to TRBJ2-1; 8 positions agree with TRBD2. The V gene end was trimmed by 7 bases and the J gene end by 7 bases; junction bases not matched to a gene: 9. Germline-derived CDR1 and CDR2 are SQVTM and ANQGSEA. This CDR3 comprises 13 residues. The CDR3 loop reads CSAHWTSWNEQFF. CDR3 coding DNA: TGCAGCGCCCATTGGACTAGCTGGAATGAGCAGTTCTTC.

This chain uses TRBV2 with TRBJ1-1; TRBD1 matches 7 bases. The V gene's germline CDR1 is SNHLY and CDR2 FYNNEI. Losses at the gene ends were 8 bases for V and 5 bases for J; bases not matched to a gene: 8. The CDR3 sequence is 13 residues long. The CDR3, as DNA: TGTGCCAGCCAGGGGGACGAGGGGACTGAAGCTTTCTTT. Protein sequence: CASQGDEGTEAFF.

As regards this clone: The same CDR3 can be traced to other DNA sequences in this sample. This chain uses TRBV7-8 with TRBJ2-7; D is unclear. The CDR3 totals 14 residues. Trimming cost V 1 base and J 0 bases, with 7 bases left between them. From germline, CDR1 is SGHVS and CDR2 FQNEAQ. The CDR3 sequence is CASSLVRSSYEQYF. The CDR3 nucleotides are TGTGCCAGCAGCTTAGTTCGAAGCTCCTACGAGCAGTACTTC.

The chain combines TRBV28 with TRBJ1-4; the D gene is possibly TRBD1 (5 bases). The CDR3 spans 15 residues. Germline V gene data show CDR1 as MDHEN and CDR2 as SYDVKM. Trimming stripped 1 base from V and 7 bases from J, with 13 bases between. CDR3 loop: CASSLSTVRSEKLFF. CDR3 DNA sequence: TGTGCCAGCAGTTTATCGACAGTGAGGAGTGAAAAACTGTTTTTT. Variable domain in full (rest from reference TRBV28 and TRBJ1-4): DVKVTQSSRYLVKRTGEKVFLECVQDMDHENMFWYRQDPGLGLRLIYFSYDVKMKEKGDIPEGYSVSREKKERFSLILESASTNQTSMYLCASSLSTVRSEKLFFGSGTQLSVL.

This chain joins TRBV19 and TRBJ2-7; 12 bases map to TRBD1. Germline V gives CDR1 LNHDA, CDR2 SQIVND (reference sequence). The CDR3 length is 15 residues. V lost 5 bases to trimming and J lost 5 bases; unmatched junction nucleotides: 7. The CDR3 loop is CASSPGTGGFDEQYF. DNA for the CDR3: TGTGCCAGTAGTCCTGGGACAGGGGGCTTCGACGAGCAGTACTTC.

The V call is TRBV5-1, the J call TRBJ1-4; TRBD1 matches 7 bases. The CDR3 is made up of 14 amino acids. J lost 5 bases, V lost 5 bases, and 6 bases had no gene match. Looked up from germline, CDR1 is SGHRS and CDR2 is YFSETQ. The DNA for the CDR3 is TGCGCCAGCAGTACGACAGGGTTGAATGAAAAACTGTTTTTT. It codes for CASSTTGLNEKLFF.